This T cell receptor beta chain is from a study of T-cell memory formation after mild COVID-19. On the study more broadly: In these data, TCR clusters were largely donor specific.

TCR alpha and TCR beta cDNA libraries carrying sample barcodes and UMIs came from 5'RACE with constant-segment primers. TCRdb re-called the 5' RACE reads with MiXCR, one entry per CDR3 protein. Among more than 100,000 distinct CDR3 sequences listed, 17% were seen once. CDR1 is SGHRS, CDR2 YFSETQ, per germline. The CDR3 sequence is 15 residues long. V gave up 1 base and J gave up 5 bases; unmatched junction bases: 6. Concerning this clonotype itself: The antigen is unknown.

Broader study findings: The appearance of some responding clones in pre-infection memory suggested that cross-reactive memory joined.

The chain combines TRBV5-1 with TRBJ2-5; 9 nucleotides agree with TRBD1. The TCR sequence derives from a man in his late teens or twenties who had mild COVID-19 (a few samples of this study predate the infection). Cell type and time point are not known. The sequencing input was PBMCs or a T cell subset sorted from them (not recorded which). The CDR3 DNA reads TGCGCCAGCAGCTTGAGTACAGGGGGCTACGAGACCCAGTACTTC. Amino acids: CASSLSTGGYETQYF.